These 5 T cell receptor beta chains were all obtained from the same sample, sequenced in a study of T-cell reconstitution after alpha-beta-depleted transplantation in children. As it was prepared, the TCRbeta library received unique molecular identifiers. One entry per CDR3 protein, called by TCRdb with MiXCR from the PCR reads. This sample carries about a million distinct CDR3 sequences, about 31% of them seen once, and the ten largest clones take about 28%. Sample: PBMCs, mostly from graft donor cells, taken 360 days after TCRalphabeta/CD19-depleted stem cell transplant. The receptors come from a boy in the first two years of life who had a stem cell transplant for SCID, so the T cells may come from the graft donor.

J is TRBJ2-3 and V is TRBV5-1, with 9 bases fitting TRBD2. The CDR3 has 16 residues. V lost 4 bases, J lost 3 bases, and 9 bases stayed unmatched. Germline V gene lookup returns CDR1 SGHRS and CDR2 YFSETQ. The CDR3 DNA reads as TGCGCCAGCAGCGGCAGGCTCCTAGCGGGGACAGATACGCAGTATTTT. Amino acid sequence: CASSGRLLAGTDTQYF.

This chain links TRBV6-5 with TRBJ1-2; tentatively, D is TRBD1 (5 bases). The V gene lost 2 bases and the J gene lost 6 bases, with 13 bases spanning the gap. Germline values: CDR1 MNHEY, CDR2 SVGAGI. The CDR3 sequence is 14 residues long. CDR3 coding DNA: TGTGCCAGCAGTTACGGGTGGGGGTTCCATGGCTACACCTTC. It is translated as CASSYGWGFHGYTF.

In this sample, this clonotype turned up a few times. J is TRBJ2-5 and V is TRBV5-1; perhaps TRBD1 as D (6 bases). The CDR3 contains 16 residues. V lost 0 bases and J 5 bases, leaving 17 bases between the germline ends. Germline assignment: CDR1 SGHRS and CDR2 YFSETQ. CDR3 residues: CASSLGLGQNRETQYF. CDR3 nucleotides: TGCGCCAGCAGCTTGGGACTTGGACAGAACCGGGAGACCCAGTACTTC.

This clonotype was observed a few times. The genes are TRBV7-9 and TRBJ1-2; D is possibly TRBD1 (6 bases). The length of the CDR3 is 15 residues. Trimming took 3 bases from V and 5 from J, leaving 16 bases between them. Per the germline V gene, CDR1 is SEHNR and CDR2 is FQNEAQ (reference sequence). CDR3 nucleotides: TGTGCCAGCAGCTTTAGGGCAGGGGATAGTTATGGCTACACCTTC. Translated: CASSFRAGDSYGYTF.

This clonotype was detected ten times or more. The chain joins TRBV7-2 to TRBJ2-2, with D possibly being TRBD1 (5 bases). The CDR3 runs to 16 residues. CDR1 is SGHTA and CDR2 is FQGNSA in the germline V gene. The V and J ends lost 5 bases and 6 bases respectively, with 19 bases between them. Written as DNA, the CDR3 is TGTGCCAGCAGCAAACGGACGGCCCTCAGGGCCGGGGAGCTGTTTTTT. Translating it yields CASSKRTALRAGELFF.